Below are 26 T cell receptor beta chains sequenced from a single sample in a study of brain T cells in children with intractable seizures. Sequenced by immunoSEQ multiplex PCR; TCRdb stores in-frame clones only, minus some. This sample yields hundreds of thousands of clones, of which roughly 93% are seen a single time; roughly 5.7% belongs to the top ten. Noted time point: blood from clinic visit 5 months post-surgery; TSC patient then seizure free. Sequenced material: peripheral blood, taken roughly 5 months after surgery. These receptors all stem from a boy younger than two with tuberous sclerosis and intractable seizures.

The V gene is TRBV11-1, the J gene TRBJ2-4; D is uncertain. From germline, CDR1 is SGHAT and CDR2 FQDESV (reference sequence). Trimming stripped 5 bases from V and 3 bases from J, with 11 bases between. The CDR3 loop spans 14 amino acids. The CDR3 here is CASSPLGLKNIQYF. In DNA form, the CDR3 reads TGTGCCAGCAGCCCCCTGGGCCTCAAAAACATTCAGTACTTC. Full variable domain (outside the CDR3, taken from reference TRBV11-1 and TRBJ2-4): EAEVAQSPRYKITEKSQAVAFWCDPISGHATLYWYRQILGQGPELLVQFQDESVVDDSQLPKDRFSAERLKGVDSTLKIQPAELGDSAMYLCASSPLGLKNIQYFGAGTRLSVL.

Details on this clone: The junction differs from germline at one of its ends, possibly a read error. The chain is built from TRBV9 and TRBJ2-5, with 8 bases aligning to TRBD2. The CDR3 totals 15 residues. Germline V gene lookup returns CDR1 SGDLS and CDR2 YYNGEE. CDR3 sequence (DNA): TGTGCCCGCAGCACGGGGGGGGGCTTCTCAGAGACCCAGTACTTC. It is translated as CARSTGGGFSETQYF.

V and J are TRBV9 and TRBJ2-1; a weak D match, TRBD2 (6 bases). Germline V CDR1 and CDR2: SGDLS, YYNGEE. The CDR3 runs 17 residues. Between the trimmed V and J ends, which lost 0 bases and 0 bases, there was a span of 13 bases. The CDR3 loop is CASSVGGGASSYNEQFF. CDR3 in DNA: TGTGCCAGCAGCGTAGGTGGCGGGGCCAGCTCCTACAATGAGCAGTTCTTC.

The chain couples TRBV7-8 to TRBJ2-1; a possible D gene is TRBD2 (6 bases). Per the germline V gene, CDR1 is SGHVS and CDR2 is FQNEAQ. The CDR3 spans 15 residues. The germline V and J ends were trimmed by 4 bases and 6 bases, with 16 bases remaining between them. This CDR3 is CASSSAGTQRNEQFF. The CDR3 region has the DNA TGTGCCAGCAGCTCCGCCGGGACTCAACGCAATGAGCAGTTCTTC.

The genes are TRBV7-8 and TRBJ2-1; D unclear. V gave up 5 bases and J gave up 0 bases, with 5 bases separating them. Per germline, CDR1 SGHVS and CDR2 FQNEAQ. This CDR3 region has 13 residues. CDR3 sequence: CASSPSSYNEQFF. DNA for the CDR3: TGTGCCAGCAGCCCTAGCTCCTACAATGAGCAGTTCTTC.

As concerns this clone: Other DNA sequences in this specimen translate into the identical CDR3. The chain employs TRBV20-1 and TRBJ2-7; D remains unclear. V was cut by 1 base and J by 3 bases, with 4 bases left in between. Germline values: CDR1 DFQATT, CDR2 SNEGSKA (reference sequence). The CDR3 extends over 11 amino acids. CDR3 nucleotides: TGCAGTGCTAGAGTCAGCTACGAGCAGTACTTC. Residues: CSARVSYEQYF.

CDR3 coding DNA: TGTGCCAGCGCCCCCGGGACTAGCATGAATGAGCAGTTCTTC. It is translated as CASAPGTSMNEQFF. This rearrangement joins TRBV2 to TRBJ2-1, with 9 nucleotides matching TRBD2. Germline V lookup: CDR1 SNHLY, CDR2 FYNNEI. V lost 8 bases, J lost 7 bases, and 9 bases stayed unmatched. CDR3 length: 14 residues.

This chain joins TRBV7-9 and TRBJ2-3; TRBD1 agrees at 9 bases. CDR3 length equals 15 residues. The V and J ends lost 1 base and 4 bases, in that order; junction bases with no gene match: 3. CDR1 and CDR2 from the germline V gene are SEHNR and FQNEAQ (reference sequence). The CDR3 DNA follows: TGTGCCAGCAGCTTAGGGGACAGGGAGGCAGATACGCAGTATTTT. It translates to CASSLGDREADTQYF. The full variable domain, in which reference TRBV7-9 and TRBJ2-3 provide the parts outside the CDR3, is DTGVSQNPRHKITKRGQNVTFRCDPISEHNRLYWYRQTLGQGPEFLTYFQNEAQLEKSRLLSDRFSAERPKGSFSTLEIQRTEQGDSAMYLCASSLGDREADTQYFGPGTRLTVL.

This chain connects TRBV2 to TRBJ2-7; 7 bases line up with TRBD1. The V segment lost 3 bases and the J segment 2 bases; nucleotides outside the gene matches: 13. The CDR3 length is 17 residues. The germline V gene has CDR1 SNHLY and CDR2 FYNNEI. The CDR3 nucleotides read TGTGCCAGCAGTGATCCGTTAATGACAGGGAACACCTACGAGCAGTACTTC. It specifies CASSDPLMTGNTYEQYF.

The chain recombines TRBV10-3 with TRBJ2-5; D unclear. CDR1 is ENHRY and CDR2 is SYGVKD in the germline V gene. Trimming shortened V by 0 bases and J by 7 bases, and 3 bases separated the two germline ends. The CDR3 spans 11 residues. DNA of the CDR3: TGTGCCATCAGTGAGTCGGGGACCCAGTACTTC. Amino acid sequence: CAISESGTQYF.

V gene TRBV5-1 combines with J gene TRBJ2-1; 10 bases agree with TRBD1. The CDR3 is 14 residues long. V lost 9 bases, J lost 10 bases, and 13 bases stayed unmatched. In germline, CDR1 is SGHRS, CDR2 YFSETQ. The CDR3 here is CATRYGTGVGEQFF. CDR3 bases: TGCGCCACCAGGTATGGGACAGGGGTTGGGGAGCAGTTCTTC.

The V call is TRBV19, the J call TRBJ2-2; no firm D call. Germline values: CDR1 LNHDA, CDR2 SQIVND (reference sequence). This CDR3 spans 14 amino acids. Between the trimmed V and J ends, which lost 2 bases and 5 bases, there was a span of 9 bases. The CDR3 nucleotides read TGTGCCAGTAGTATACGGGTGCGAACCGGGGAGCTGTTTTTT. Translation gives CASSIRVRTGELFF.

This chain joins TRBV27 and TRBJ1-6; no clear D. V was clipped by 2 bases and J by 10 bases, with 9 bases between them. This CDR3 is built from 13 residues. CDR1 is MNHEY and CDR2 is SMNVEV in the germline V gene (reference sequence). The CDR3 loop is CASSLQFGSPLHF. In DNA, the CDR3 is TGTGCCAGCAGTTTACAATTCGGCTCACCCCTCCACTTT.

This rearrangement joins TRBV5-6 to TRBJ2-1; 7 positions match TRBD1. Germline V CDR1 and CDR2: SGHDT, YYEEEE. The CDR3 is 13 residues long. V was clipped by 4 bases and J by 6 bases; unmatched bases: 4. CDR3 in amino acids: CASSVGTANEQFF. In DNA form, the CDR3 reads TGTGCCAGCAGCGTAGGGACAGCCAATGAGCAGTTCTTC.

This rearrangement joins TRBV21-1 to TRBJ1-5; whether TRBD1, the table's D call, matches the DNA was not checked. TRBV21-1 is described as a pseudogene. The CDR3 runs 15 residues. CDR3 DNA sequence: TGTGCCAGCAGCAAAGGGGCAAATAGCAATCAGCCCCAGCATTTT. It encodes CASSKGANSNQPQHF.

The chain recombines TRBV21-1 with TRBJ1-1. TRBV21-1 is shown as a pseudogene. The CDR3 is 15 amino acids. The chain's CDR3 is CASSKVPRGQLEAFF. The DNA for the CDR3 is TGTGCCAGCAGCAAAGTCCCTCGGGGGCAGCTTGAAGCTTTCTTT.

The rearrangement joins TRBV27 to TRBJ1-1, with 10 bases identical to TRBD1. Per the germline V gene, CDR1 is MNHEY and CDR2 is SMNVEV (reference sequence). There are 15 residues in the CDR3. V was clipped by 5 bases and J by 0 bases; unmatched bases: 3. For the CDR3, the DNA is TGTGCCAGCAGTCCGGGACAGGGGCTGAACACTGAAGCTTTCTTT. The encoded protein is CASSPGQGLNTEAFF.

The CDR3 protein is CASSTDSERYEQYF. The CDR3 DNA is TGCGCCAGCAGCACTGACTCAGAGCGGTACGAGCAGTACTTC. The rearrangement uses TRBV4-1 and TRBJ2-7; the D gene is possibly TRBD2 (5 bases). The CDR3 length is 14 residues. In germline, CDR1 is MGHRA, CDR2 YSYEKL. V was cut by 5 bases and J by 4 bases, with 15 bases left in between.

This chain uses TRBV7-8 with TRBJ1-1; 8 bases align to TRBD1. V trimming: 2 bases; J trimming: 0 bases; junction bases outside the gene matches: 14. Germline assignment: CDR1 SGHVS and CDR2 FQNEAQ. This CDR3 has 19 amino acids. CDR3 protein: CASSLNPRDRNLMNTEAFF. The CDR3 coding sequence is TGTGCCAGCAGCTTAAACCCCCGGGACAGGAACCTCATGAACACTGAAGCTTTCTTT.

The chain combines TRBV24-1 with TRBJ2-3, with 11 bases matching TRBD2. This CDR3 comprises 18 residues. V trimming: 4 bases; J trimming: 2 bases; junction bases outside the gene matches: 10. Germline-derived CDR1 and CDR2 are KGHDR and SFDVKD. The CDR3 DNA follows: TGTGCCACCAGTGACCCCCAGGGACTAGCGGTTTTCACAGATACGCAGTATTTT. Amino acid sequence: CATSDPQGLAVFTDTQYF.

The gene calls are TRBV5-1 and TRBJ2-1; 12 positions match TRBD2. The CDR3 spans 21 residues. Trimming removed 4 bases from V and 0 bases from J; junction bases left unmatched: 17. Germline V gene data show CDR1 as SGHRS and CDR2 as YFSETQ. CDR3 DNA sequence: TGCGCCAGCAGCATTGGCGTGGCTAGCGGGAGGGCTGGATACTCCTACAATGAGCAGTTCTTC. It is translated as CASSIGVASGRAGYSYNEQFF.

The chain uses TRBV7-6 and TRBJ2-1, with 9 bases aligning to TRBD2. Germline V gene data show CDR1 as SGHVS and CDR2 as FNYEAQ. V was pared by 5 bases and J by 4 bases, with 12 bases of the junction left unmatched. The CDR3 contains 17 residues. The CDR3 DNA reads as TGTGCCAGCAGCGACCTTTTTAGCGGGGGCTCATACAATGAGCAGTTCTTC. Amino acids: CASSDLFSGGSYNEQFF. The full variable domain, completed using reference TRBV7-6 and TRBJ2-1, is GAGVSQSPRYKVTKRGQDVALRCDPISGHVSLYWYRQALGQGPEFLTYFNYEAQQDKSGLPNDRFSAERPEGSISTLTIQRTEQRDSAMYRCASSDLFSGGSYNEQFFGPGTRLTVL.

In its sample, this clone was seen once. The chain carries TRBV7-9 and TRBJ2-7, with D perhaps matching TRBD1 (5 bases). V shed 5 bases and J shed 1 base, with 12 bases lying between them. Germline loops: CDR1 SEHNR, CDR2 FQNEAQ (reference sequence). This CDR3 is 14 amino acids long. CDR3 bases: TGTGCCAGCAGCGCCACAGGAGCATCCTACGAGCAGTACTTC. This gives the protein CASSATGASYEQYF.

This sequence joins TRBV7-2 and TRBJ1-2; 7 bases align to TRBD1. CDR3 size: 15 residues. Germline CDR1 is SGHTA and CDR2 is FQGNSA. With 4 bases clipped from V and 0 bases from J, the junction kept 5 bases outside the gene matches. The DNA of the CDR3 is TGTGCCAGCAGCTCAGACAGGGAAGCTAACTATGGCTACACCTTC. Protein sequence: CASSSDREANYGYTF.

The chain is built from TRBV30 and TRBJ2-5; D is perhaps TRBD2 (5 bases). The germline CDR1 and CDR2 sequences are GTSNPN and SVGIG (reference sequence). The ends were cut back, 4 bases at V and 4 bases at J, with 19 bases in the middle. This CDR3 contains 15 residues. The DNA for the CDR3 is TGTGCCTGGACCGATCCGAACCCAGAGGGAGAGACCCAGTACTTC. Its translation is CAWTDPNPEGETQYF. The whole variable domain, remainder taken from reference TRBV30 and TRBJ2-5, is SQTIHQWPATLVQPVGSPLSLECTVEGTSNPNLYWYRQAAGRGLQLLFYSVGIGQISSEVPQNLSASRPQDRQFILSSKKLLLSDSGFYLCAWTDPNPEGETQYFGPGTRLLVL.

The chain is built from TRBV19 and TRBJ2-7; 10 bases are shared with TRBD2. Germline lookup yields CDR1 LNHDA and CDR2 SQIVND (reference sequence). Losses at the gene ends were 0 bases for V and 5 bases for J; bases not matched to a gene: 10. This CDR3 region has 17 residues. CDR3 protein: CASSIDMASGSFNEQYF. As DNA, the CDR3 is TGTGCCAGTAGTATAGATATGGCTAGCGGGAGTTTTAACGAGCAGTACTTC.